This T cell receptor (beta chain) appears in the sequencing data of a study of cytotoxic CD8 clonotypes in ibrutinib-treated CLL. Overall study context: The response samples were taken once patients had been treated for a median of approximately twelve months, range 6 to 36. On average, each sample had 255,043 productive templates and tens of thousands of productive rearrangements.

With respect to this clone: The target antigen is unknown. One junction end does not reproduce the germline sequence, and a read error may be involved.

CDR1 is MNHEY, CDR2 SVGAGI, per germline. There are 11 residues in the CDR3. The assay was immunoSEQ multiplex PCR, and TCRdb's table has in-frame clones only and misses some. This sample has about 160,000 clones, with roughly four fifths found just once. General observations from the study: Lymph node repertoires were not studied, and sampling times were unmatched. Clonality correlated strongly with circulating CD8+ T cells and exceeded age-matched healthy donors at baseline.

The V gene is TRBV6-5, the J gene TRBJ1-3; TRBD1 is a possible D gene (6 bases). Sequenced here: PBMCs, sampled after 24 months of ibrutinib treatment. The source of this sequence is a human donor with chronic lymphocytic leukemia. This CDR3 is CATGSGNTIYF. Written as DNA, the CDR3 is TGCGCCACAGGGTCTGGAAACACCATATATTTT.